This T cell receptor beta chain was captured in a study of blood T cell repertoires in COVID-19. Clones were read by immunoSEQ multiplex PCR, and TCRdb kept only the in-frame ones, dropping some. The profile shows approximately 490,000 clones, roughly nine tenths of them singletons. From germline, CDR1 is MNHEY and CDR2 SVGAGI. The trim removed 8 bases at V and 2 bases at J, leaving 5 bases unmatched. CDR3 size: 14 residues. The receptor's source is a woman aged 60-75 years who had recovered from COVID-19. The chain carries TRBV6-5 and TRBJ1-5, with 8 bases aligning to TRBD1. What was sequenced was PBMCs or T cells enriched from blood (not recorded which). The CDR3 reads CASALTGGNQPQHF. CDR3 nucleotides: TGTGCCAGCGCCCTGACAGGGGGCAATCAGCCCCAGCATTTT.